The following is a T cell receptor beta chain sequence with its context. This specimen comes from a study of control samples from healthy donors and cancer patients. Germline V gives CDR1 SGHVS, CDR2 FNYEAQ. CDR3 size: 16 residues. The V end was cut by 4 bases, the J end by 1 base, with 11 bases between. Some clones are missing from TCRdb's copy, which holds only in-frame ones; the method was immunoSEQ multiplex PCR. The sample consists of 90,000 or so clones, 84% of them appearing once. This clonotype originated in a man in his 70s with lung cancer. The V gene is TRBV7-6, the J gene TRBJ2-6; a possible D gene is TRBD1 (6 bases). The sequencing input was PBMCs. The CDR3 bases are TGTGCCAGCAGCTCGGGGACAAATTCTGGGGCCAACGTCCTGACTTTC. Its translation: CASSSGTNSGANVLTF.